This TCR beta chain was obtained from a study of blood T cell repertoires in COVID-19. V was pared by 2 bases and J by 8 bases, with 19 bases between. CDR1 SGHRS and CDR2 YFSETQ come from the germline V gene. This CDR3 has 15 residues. Repertoires were generated with immunoSEQ multiplex PCR, while TCRdb's copy carries only in-frame clones and drops some. The table lists some 9,200 clones, around 90% of them singletons. The TCR comes from a woman in her forties or fifties with active COVID-19. Sequenced: peripheral blood. This chain joins TRBV5-1 and TRBJ1-2; TRBD1 might be the D (6 bases). The CDR3: CASSFQGQGEGGYTF. CDR3 DNA sequence: TGCGCCAGCAGCTTCCAGGGGCAGGGAGAGGGCGGCTACACCTTC. Looking up the rest from reference TRBV5-1 and TRBJ1-2 gives the full variable domain: KAGVTQTPRYLIKTRGQQVTLSCSPISGHRSVSWYQQTPGQGLQFLFEYFSETQRNKGNFPGRFSGRQFSNSRSEMNVSTLELGDSALYLCASSFQGQGEGGYTFGSGTRLTVV.